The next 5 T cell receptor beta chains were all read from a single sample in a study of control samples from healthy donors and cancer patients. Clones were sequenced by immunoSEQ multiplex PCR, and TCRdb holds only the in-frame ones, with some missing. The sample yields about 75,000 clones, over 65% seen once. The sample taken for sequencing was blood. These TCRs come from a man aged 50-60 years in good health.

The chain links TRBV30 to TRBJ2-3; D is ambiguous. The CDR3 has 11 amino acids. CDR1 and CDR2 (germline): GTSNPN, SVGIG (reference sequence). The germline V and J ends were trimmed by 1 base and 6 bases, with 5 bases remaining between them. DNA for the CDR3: TGTGCCTGGAGTGGCAGCGATACGCAGTATTTT. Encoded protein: CAWSGSDTQYF.

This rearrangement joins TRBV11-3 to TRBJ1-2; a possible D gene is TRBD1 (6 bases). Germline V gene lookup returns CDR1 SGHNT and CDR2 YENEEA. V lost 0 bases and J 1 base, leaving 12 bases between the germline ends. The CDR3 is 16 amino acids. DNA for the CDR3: TGTGCCAGCAGCTTAGAGGGCAGGGGTAATAACTATGGCTACACCTTC. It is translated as CASSLEGRGNNYGYTF.

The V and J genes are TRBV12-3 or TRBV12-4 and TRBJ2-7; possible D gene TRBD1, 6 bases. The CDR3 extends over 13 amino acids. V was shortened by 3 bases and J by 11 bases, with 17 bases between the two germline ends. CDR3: CASSFGDKSREYF. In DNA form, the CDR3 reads TGTGCCAGCAGTTTTGGGGACAAGTCTAGGGAGTACTTC.

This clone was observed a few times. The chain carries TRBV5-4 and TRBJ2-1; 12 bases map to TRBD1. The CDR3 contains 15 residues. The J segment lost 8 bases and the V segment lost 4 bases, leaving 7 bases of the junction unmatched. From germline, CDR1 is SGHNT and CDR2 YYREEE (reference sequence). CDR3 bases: TGTGCCAGCAGCCGCGGGACAGGGGGCTATGATGAGCAGTTCTTC. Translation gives CASSRGTGGYDEQFF.

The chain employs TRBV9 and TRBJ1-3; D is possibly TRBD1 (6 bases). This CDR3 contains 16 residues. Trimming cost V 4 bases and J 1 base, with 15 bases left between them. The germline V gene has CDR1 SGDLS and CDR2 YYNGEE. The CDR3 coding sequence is TGTGCCAGCAGCCCGGACAGCTGGAATTCTGGAAACACCATATATTTT. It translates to CASSPDSWNSGNTIYF.